Listed here is a single TCR beta chain. The antigen remains unidentified. This sample is drawn from a study of tumor and adjacent non-tumor tissue in lung cancer. Study results and limitations: Tumor tissue had significantly higher TCR diversity than normal lung.

Germline CDR1 ENHRY, CDR2 SYGVKD. The CDR3 is made up of 20 amino acids. The junction had 16 bases not matched to a gene; V was cut back by 0 bases and J by 7 bases. This sample's RNA came from whole unsorted tissue. More than 3 cm separated this lung sample from the edge of the tumor. TCRbeta libraries were built with three rounds of nested PCR, modified from ARM-PCR. Each CDR3 protein gets one entry after TCRdb re-called the multiplex PCR reads with MiXCR. The sample lists about 98,000 distinct CDR3 sequences, 80% occurring once. The source material was distant non-tumor lung tissue. The TCR comes from a man aged 55 to 70 with small cell lung cancer. The rearrangement links TRBV10-3 to TRBJ2-3; 13 positions match TRBD2. The CDR3: CAISESESGLAGVEANTQYF. As DNA, the CDR3 is TGTGCCATCAGTGAGTCGGAATCTGGACTAGCGGGAGTTGAGGCAAATACGCAGTATTTT.